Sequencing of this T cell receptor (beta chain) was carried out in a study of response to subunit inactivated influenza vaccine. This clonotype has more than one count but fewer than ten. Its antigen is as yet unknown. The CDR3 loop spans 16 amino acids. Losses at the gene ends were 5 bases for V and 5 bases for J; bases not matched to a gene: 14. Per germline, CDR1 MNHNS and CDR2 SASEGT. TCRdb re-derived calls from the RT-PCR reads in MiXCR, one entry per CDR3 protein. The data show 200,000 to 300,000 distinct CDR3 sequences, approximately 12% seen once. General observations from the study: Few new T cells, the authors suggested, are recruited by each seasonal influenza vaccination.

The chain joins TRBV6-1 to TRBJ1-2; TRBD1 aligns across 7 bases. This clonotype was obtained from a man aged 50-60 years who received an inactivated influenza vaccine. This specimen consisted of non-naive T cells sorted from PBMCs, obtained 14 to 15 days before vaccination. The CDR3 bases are TGTGCCAGCAGTAGCGCGACAGGGACCGCTCGGTATGGCTACACCTTC. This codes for CASSSATGTARYGYTF.